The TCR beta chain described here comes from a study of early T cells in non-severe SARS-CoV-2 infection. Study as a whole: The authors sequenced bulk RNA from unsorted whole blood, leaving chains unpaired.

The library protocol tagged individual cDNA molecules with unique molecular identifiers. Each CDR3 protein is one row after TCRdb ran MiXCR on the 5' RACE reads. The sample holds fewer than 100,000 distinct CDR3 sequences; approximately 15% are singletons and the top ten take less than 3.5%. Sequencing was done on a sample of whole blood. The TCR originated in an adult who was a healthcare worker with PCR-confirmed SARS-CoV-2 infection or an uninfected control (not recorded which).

CDR3 in DNA: TGTGCCAGCAGCCGTAACTCGGCCACTGAAGCTTTCTTT. Translation gives CASSRNSATEAFF. The chain has TRBV7-9 and TRBJ1-1; no firm D call. This CDR3 has 13 amino acids. Trimming took off 5 bases at V and 4 bases at J, with 11 bases between the two ends. Germline V gene lookup returns CDR1 SEHNR and CDR2 FQNEAQ (reference sequence). Together with reference TRBV7-9 and TRBJ1-1, the CDR3 gives the full variable domain: DTGVSQNPRHKITKRGQNVTFRCDPISEHNRLYWYRQTLGQGPEFLTYFQNEAQLEKSRLLSDRFSAERPKGSFSTLEIQRTEQGDSAMYLCASSRNSATEAFFGQGTRLTVV.